This TCR beta chain was retrieved from a study of blood T cell repertoires in COVID-19. Study summary: T cells, B-cell-depleted T cells, or PBMCs provided the cDNA or gDNA that served as material.

Germline CDR1 is SGHDT and CDR2 is YYEEEE. This CDR3 is built from 16 residues. The V end lost 1 base, the J end lost 8 bases, and 18 bases lay between the germline ends. Generated by immunoSEQ multiplex PCR, the TCRdb table keeps only in-frame clones and is missing some. The sample has under 250,000 clones, about 91% seen once; the top ten hold approximately 1.2%. The chain is built from TRBV5-6 and TRBJ1-4, with D perhaps matching TRBD1 (5 bases). Sample: peripheral blood. The TCR comes from a man younger than 45 with acute or convalescent COVID-19. The CDR3 bases are TGTGCCAGCAGCTTGACGATACAGGAAAGTGGGGAAAAACTGTTTTTT. This sequence encodes CASSLTIQESGEKLFF. Full variable domain (rest looked up from reference TRBV5-6 and TRBJ1-4): DAGVTQSPTHLIKTRGQQVTLRCSPKSGHDTVSWYQQALGQGPQFIFQYYEEEERQRGNFPDRFSGHQFPNYSSELNVNALLLGDSALYLCASSLTIQESGEKLFFGSGTQLSVL.